These T cell receptor beta chains were read from a single sample in a study of regulatory T cells in long-lasting Graves disease. From the multiplex PCR reads, TCRdb called clonotypes with MiXCR, one entry per CDR3 protein. Found here are more than 300,000 distinct CDR3 sequences, 15% to 19% of them singletons; the top ten hold approximately 22%. The sample was peripheral blood mononuclear cells (PBMCs), taken at new diagnosis, from a patient treated with antithyroid drugs. The receptor source for this set is a female donor with Graves disease. Both conserved end residues are part of each CDR3. The D gene is left open where the match is weak. Size tells how often a clone was seen (once, few, many) or the class of an expanded clone, and some rows leave it out.

j_gene: TRBJ1-1; abundance: many; d_gene: .; v_gene: TRBV12-3/TRBV12-4; CDR3nt: TGTGCCAGCAGTTTAGAGGGGCACGGGACTGAAGCTTTCTTT; CDR3aa: CASSLEGHGTEAFF
j_gene: TRBJ2-3; abundance: many; d_gene: .; v_gene: TRBV7-3; CDR3nt: TGTGCCAGCAGCTTAGATGGGATTCCGAGCACAGATACGCAGTATTTT; CDR3aa: CASSLDGIPSTDTQYF
j_gene: TRBJ2-1; abundance: many; d_gene: TRBD1; v_gene: TRBV6-1; CDR3nt: TGTGCCACTGCCCCAGGACAGGGGAGCTCCTACAATGAGCAGTTCTTC; CDR3aa: CATAPGQGSSYNEQFF
j_gene: TRBJ2-2; abundance: .; d_gene: TRBD2; v_gene: TRBV5-1; CDR3nt: TGCGCCAGCAGCGGGGGGACTATCTCCGGGGAGCTGTTTTTT; CDR3aa: CASSGGTISGELFF
j_gene: TRBJ1-6; abundance: .; d_gene: TRBD1; v_gene: TRBV3-1; CDR3nt: TGTGCCAGCAGCCAAGCAACGGGACAGCCCCTCCACTTT; CDR3aa: CASSQATGQPLHF
j_gene: TRBJ2-7; abundance: .; d_gene: TRBD2; v_gene: TRBV7-9; CDR3nt: TGTGCCAGCAGCTTGCATCTAGCGGGAGACGGAGGGTCCTACGAGCAGTACTTC; CDR3aa: CASSLHLAGDGGSYEQYF
j_gene: TRBJ1-2; abundance: many; d_gene: .; v_gene: TRBV12-5; CDR3nt: TGTGCTAGTGGTTTGGTACCAGACAACTATGGCTACACCTTC; CDR3aa: CASGLVPDNYGYTF
j_gene: TRBJ2-3; abundance: many; d_gene: .; v_gene: TRBV11-2; CDR3nt: TGTGCCAGCAGCCCCGACACAGATACGCAGTATTTT; CDR3aa: CASSPDTDTQYF
j_gene: TRBJ1-1; abundance: .; d_gene: .; v_gene: TRBV27; CDR3nt: TGTGCCAGTATGAGGATCGGCACTGAAGCTTTCTTT; CDR3aa: CASMRIGTEAFF
j_gene: TRBJ2-2; abundance: many; d_gene: .; v_gene: TRBV24-1; CDR3nt: TGTGCCACCAGTGATCGCGGGACCACATCGAACACCGGGGAGCTGTTTTTT; CDR3aa: CATSDRGTTSNTGELFF
j_gene: TRBJ1-1; abundance: many; d_gene: TRBD1; v_gene: TRBV2; CDR3nt: TGTGCCAGCAGCCGGGACAGGGCGACTGAAGCTTTCTTT; CDR3aa: CASSRDRATEAFF
j_gene: TRBJ1-2; abundance: many; d_gene: .; v_gene: TRBV7-2; CDR3nt: TGTGCCAGCAGCTTAGTGCCGGGACACAACCATGGCTACACCTTC; CDR3aa: CASSLVPGHNHGYTF
j_gene: TRBJ1-1; abundance: many; d_gene: TRBD1; v_gene: TRBV10-3; CDR3nt: TGTGCCATCAGTAGGGGACAGGGGGCCACTGAAGCTTTCTTT; CDR3aa: CAISRGQGATEAFF
j_gene: TRBJ2-7; abundance: many; d_gene: .; v_gene: TRBV30; CDR3nt: TGTGCCTGGAGTGGGGGGGGCGGGAGTGACGAGCAGTACTTC; CDR3aa: CAWSGGGGSDEQYF
j_gene: TRBJ1-2; abundance: .; d_gene: TRBD1; v_gene: TRBV3-1; CDR3nt: TGTGCCAGCAGACCCCTCCGACAGGGTGGCTACACCTTC; CDR3aa: CASRPLRQGGYTF
j_gene: TRBJ1-4; abundance: many; d_gene: .; v_gene: TRBV20-1; CDR3nt: TGCAGTGCTAGGGCAGCTGGGTCGGGACTGTTTTTT; CDR3aa: CSARAAGSGLFF
j_gene: TRBJ2-1; abundance: many; d_gene: TRBD2; v_gene: TRBV6-5; CDR3nt: TGTGCCAGCAGTTACTCTTTGCGGGAGGTCAATGAGCAGTTCTTC; CDR3aa: CASSYSLREVNEQFF
j_gene: TRBJ2-1; abundance: .; d_gene: TRBD2; v_gene: TRBV19; CDR3nt: TGTGCCACCGGGGGGACTAGCGGGGAGGAGCAGTTCTTC; CDR3aa: CATGGTSGEEQFF
j_gene: TRBJ2-3; abundance: many; d_gene: TRBD2; v_gene: TRBV7-8; CDR3nt: TGTGCCAGCAGCTTAGTGGGCGGGAGGACTAGCGGGAGTACAGATACGCAGTATTTT; CDR3aa: CASSLVGGRTSGSTDTQYF
j_gene: TRBJ2-2; abundance: many; d_gene: .; v_gene: TRBV5-6; CDR3nt: TGTGCCAGCAGCTTTGGGGAGGGGGATAGCACCGGGGAGCTGTTTTTT; CDR3aa: CASSFGEGDSTGELFF
j_gene: TRBJ2-1; abundance: .; d_gene: .; v_gene: TRBV20-1; CDR3nt: TGCAGTGCTAGAGATCGTATAGCGCTGGGTGAGCAGTTCTTC; CDR3aa: CSARDRIALGEQFF
j_gene: TRBJ1-2; abundance: many; d_gene: .; v_gene: TRBV7-9; CDR3nt: TGTGCCAGCAGCTCGCAGGGGACCGATTCTAACTATGGCTACACCTTC; CDR3aa: CASSSQGTDSNYGYTF
j_gene: TRBJ1-4; abundance: many; d_gene: .; v_gene: TRBV6-2/TRBV6-3; CDR3nt: TGTGCCAGCAGTGTGCGGAATAATGAAAAACTGTTTTTT; CDR3aa: CASSVRNNEKLFF
j_gene: TRBJ1-1; abundance: .; d_gene: TRBD1; v_gene: TRBV25-1; CDR3nt: TGTGCCAGCAGTAAAAGTCAGGGGGCCACTGAAGCTTTCTTT; CDR3aa: CASSKSQGATEAFF
j_gene: TRBJ2-5; abundance: many; d_gene: .; v_gene: TRBV4-1; CDR3nt: TGCGCCAGCAGCCAAGTAGACGGGACCCAGTACTTC; CDR3aa: CASSQVDGTQYF
j_gene: TRBJ2-1; abundance: many; d_gene: TRBD2; v_gene: TRBV7-2; CDR3nt: TGTGCCAGCAGCTTAGTCTTAGCGGGAGGGCTGAATGAGCAGTTCTTC; CDR3aa: CASSLVLAGGLNEQFF
j_gene: TRBJ1-3; abundance: many; d_gene: TRBD1; v_gene: TRBV7-3; CDR3nt: TGTGCCAGCAGCTTGATTAGGGACAGGGCTCGCCTCACCATATATTTT; CDR3aa: CASSLIRDRARLTIYF
j_gene: TRBJ2-5; abundance: .; d_gene: TRBD2; v_gene: TRBV7-9; CDR3nt: TGTGCCAGCAGCTCTCTTAGCGGGAGGGCTAACCAGTACTTC; CDR3aa: CASSSLSGRANQYF
j_gene: TRBJ1-1; abundance: few; d_gene: TRBD1; v_gene: TRBV19; CDR3nt: TGTGCCAGTACCCGGACAGGGGGTTTAAAGTTGGTTGAAGCTTTCTTT; CDR3aa: CASTRTGGLKLVEAFF